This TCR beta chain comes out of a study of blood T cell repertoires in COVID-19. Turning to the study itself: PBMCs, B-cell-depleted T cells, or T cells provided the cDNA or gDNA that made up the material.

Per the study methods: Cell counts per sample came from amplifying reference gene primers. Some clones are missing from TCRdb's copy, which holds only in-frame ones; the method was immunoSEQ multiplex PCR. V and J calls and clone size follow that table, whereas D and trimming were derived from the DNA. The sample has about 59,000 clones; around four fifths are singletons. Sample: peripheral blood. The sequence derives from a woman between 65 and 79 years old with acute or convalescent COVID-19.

The CDR3 sequence is CASSFGTRLDTQYF. Here the CDR3 DNA reads TGCGCCAGCAGCTTCGGGACTAGATTGGATACGCAGTATTTT. The chain is built from TRBV5-1 and TRBJ2-3, with TRBD2 identical over 8 bases. CDR1 is SGHRS and CDR2 is YFSETQ in the germline V gene. CDR3 length equals 14 residues. The V and J ends lost 2 bases and 6 bases, in that order; junction bases with no gene match: 5.